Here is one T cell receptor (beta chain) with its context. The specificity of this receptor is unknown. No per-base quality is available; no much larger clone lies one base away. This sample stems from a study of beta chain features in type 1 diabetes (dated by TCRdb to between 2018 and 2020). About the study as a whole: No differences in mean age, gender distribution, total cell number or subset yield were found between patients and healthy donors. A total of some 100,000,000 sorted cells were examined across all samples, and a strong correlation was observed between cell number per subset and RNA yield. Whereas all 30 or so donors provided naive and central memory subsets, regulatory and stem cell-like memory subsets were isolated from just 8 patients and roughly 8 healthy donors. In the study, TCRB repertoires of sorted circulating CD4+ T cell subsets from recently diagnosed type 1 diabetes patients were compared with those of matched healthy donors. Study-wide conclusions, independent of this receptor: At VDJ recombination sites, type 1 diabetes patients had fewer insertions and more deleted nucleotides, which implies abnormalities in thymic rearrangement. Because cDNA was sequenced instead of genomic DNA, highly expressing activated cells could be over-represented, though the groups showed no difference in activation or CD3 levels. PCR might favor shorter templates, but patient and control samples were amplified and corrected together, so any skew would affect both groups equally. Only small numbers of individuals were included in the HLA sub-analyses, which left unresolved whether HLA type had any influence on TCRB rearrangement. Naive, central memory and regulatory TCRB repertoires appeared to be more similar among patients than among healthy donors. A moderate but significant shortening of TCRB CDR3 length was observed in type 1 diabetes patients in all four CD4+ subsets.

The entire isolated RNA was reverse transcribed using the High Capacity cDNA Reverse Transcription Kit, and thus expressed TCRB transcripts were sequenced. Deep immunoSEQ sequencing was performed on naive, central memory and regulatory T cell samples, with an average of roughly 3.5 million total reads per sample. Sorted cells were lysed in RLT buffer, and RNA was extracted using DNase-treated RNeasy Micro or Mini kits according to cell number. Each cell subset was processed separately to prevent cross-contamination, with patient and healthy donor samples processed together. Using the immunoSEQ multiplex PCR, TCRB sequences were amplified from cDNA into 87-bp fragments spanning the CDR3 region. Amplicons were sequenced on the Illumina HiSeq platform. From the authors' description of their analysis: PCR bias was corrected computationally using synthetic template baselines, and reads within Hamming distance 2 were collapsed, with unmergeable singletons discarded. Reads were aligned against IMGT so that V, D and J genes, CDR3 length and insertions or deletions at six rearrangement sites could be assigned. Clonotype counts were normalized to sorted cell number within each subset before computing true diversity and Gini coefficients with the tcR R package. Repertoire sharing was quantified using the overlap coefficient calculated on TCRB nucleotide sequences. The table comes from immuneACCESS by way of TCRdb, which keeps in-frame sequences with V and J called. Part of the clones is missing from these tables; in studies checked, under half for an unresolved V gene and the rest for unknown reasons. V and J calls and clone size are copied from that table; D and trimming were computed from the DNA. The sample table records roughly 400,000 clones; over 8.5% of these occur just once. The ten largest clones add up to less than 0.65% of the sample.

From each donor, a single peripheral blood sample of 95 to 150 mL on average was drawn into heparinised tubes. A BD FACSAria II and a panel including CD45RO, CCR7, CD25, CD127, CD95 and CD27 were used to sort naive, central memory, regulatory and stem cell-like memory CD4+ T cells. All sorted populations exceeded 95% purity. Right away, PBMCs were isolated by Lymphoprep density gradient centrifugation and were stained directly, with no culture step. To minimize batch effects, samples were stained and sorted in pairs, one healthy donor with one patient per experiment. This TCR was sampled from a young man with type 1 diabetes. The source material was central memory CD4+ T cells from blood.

CDR3 region: CASSPSVEGAMAGANVLTF. The nucleotide sequence is TGTGCCAGCAGCCCCTCGGTTGAGGGGGCAATGGCTGGGGCCAACGTCCTGACTTTC. In this chain, TRBV9 is recombined with TRBJ2-6; 7 central bases correspond to TRBD1. V trim: 4 bases; J trim: 2 bases; unmatched bases: 15. Based on the germline V gene, the CDR1 and CDR2 sequences are SGDLS and YYNGEE. Including the terminal cysteine and phenylalanine, the CDR3 comprises 19 residues. The read is trimmed to its CDR3 DNA, 57 bases read in frame from base 1.